The following is a T cell receptor beta chain sequence with its context. This specimen comes from a study of cytotoxic CD8 clonotypes in ibrutinib-treated CLL. Germline V gene lookup returns CDR1 MGHRA and CDR2 YSYEKL. Trimming shortened V by 1 base and J by 5 bases, and 18 bases separated the two germline ends. The CDR3 totals 18 residues. This table comes from immunoSEQ multiplex PCR, and its TCRdb copy is limited to in-frame clones, with some not included. The sample lists 160,000 or so clones, around 84% seen once, with roughly 2% in the top ten. This material consisted of PBMCs, taken after 12 months of ibrutinib treatment. The rearrangement joins TRBV4-1 to TRBJ1-6; D call uncertain. This sequence was found in a human donor with chronic lymphocytic leukemia. The CDR3 loop reads CASSQVAGNRAHNSPLHF. The CDR3 nucleotides read TGCGCCAGCAGCCAAGTGGCCGGCAACCGGGCCCATAATTCACCCCTCCACTTT.